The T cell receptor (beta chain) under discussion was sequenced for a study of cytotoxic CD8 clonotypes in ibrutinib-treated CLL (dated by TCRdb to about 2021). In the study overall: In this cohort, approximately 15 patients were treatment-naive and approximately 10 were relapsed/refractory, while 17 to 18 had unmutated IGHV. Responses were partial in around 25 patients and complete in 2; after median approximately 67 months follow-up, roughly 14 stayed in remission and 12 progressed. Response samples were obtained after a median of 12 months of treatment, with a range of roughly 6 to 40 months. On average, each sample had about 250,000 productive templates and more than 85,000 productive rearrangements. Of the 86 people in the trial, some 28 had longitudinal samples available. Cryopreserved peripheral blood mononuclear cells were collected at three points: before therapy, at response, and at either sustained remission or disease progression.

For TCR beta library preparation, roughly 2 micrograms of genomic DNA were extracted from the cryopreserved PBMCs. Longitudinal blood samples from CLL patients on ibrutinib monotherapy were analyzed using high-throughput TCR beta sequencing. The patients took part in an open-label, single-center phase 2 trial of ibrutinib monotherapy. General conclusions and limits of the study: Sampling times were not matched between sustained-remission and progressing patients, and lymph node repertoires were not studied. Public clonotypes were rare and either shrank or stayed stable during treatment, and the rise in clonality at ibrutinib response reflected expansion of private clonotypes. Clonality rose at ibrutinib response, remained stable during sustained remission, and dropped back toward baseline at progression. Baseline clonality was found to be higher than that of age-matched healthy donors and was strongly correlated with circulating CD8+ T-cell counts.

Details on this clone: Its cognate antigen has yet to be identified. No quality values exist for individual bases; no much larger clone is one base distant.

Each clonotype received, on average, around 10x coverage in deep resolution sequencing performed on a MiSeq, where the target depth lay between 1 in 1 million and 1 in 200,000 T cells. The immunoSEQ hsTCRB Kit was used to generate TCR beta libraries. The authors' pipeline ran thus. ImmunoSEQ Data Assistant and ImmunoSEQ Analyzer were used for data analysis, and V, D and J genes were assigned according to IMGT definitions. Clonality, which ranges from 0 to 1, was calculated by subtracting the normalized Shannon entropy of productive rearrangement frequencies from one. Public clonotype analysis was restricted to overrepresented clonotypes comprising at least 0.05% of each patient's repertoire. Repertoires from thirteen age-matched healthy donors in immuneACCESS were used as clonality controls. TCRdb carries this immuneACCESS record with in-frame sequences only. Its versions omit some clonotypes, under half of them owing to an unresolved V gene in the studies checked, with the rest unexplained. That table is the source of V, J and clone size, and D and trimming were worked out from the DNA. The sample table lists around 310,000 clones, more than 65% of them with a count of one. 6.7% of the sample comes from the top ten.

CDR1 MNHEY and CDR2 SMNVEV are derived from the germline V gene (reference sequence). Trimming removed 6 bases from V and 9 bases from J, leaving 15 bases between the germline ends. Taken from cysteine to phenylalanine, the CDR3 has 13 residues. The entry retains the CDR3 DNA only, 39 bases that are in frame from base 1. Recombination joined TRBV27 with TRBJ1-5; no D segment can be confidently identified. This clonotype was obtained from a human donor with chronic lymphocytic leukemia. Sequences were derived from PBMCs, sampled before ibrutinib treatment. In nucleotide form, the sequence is TGTGCCAGCAGAGGGATATTATTGGGGCCCCAGCATTTT. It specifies CASRGILLGPQHF.